This TCR beta chain came from a study of cytomegalovirus exposure and HLA in healthy donors. The study, taken as a whole, reports: Researchers counted around 160 TCR beta chains as cytomegalovirus-associated.

A remark on this clone: Its antigen is undetermined.

The PCR made use of 60 Vbeta and 13 Jbeta primers. Measured with immunoSEQ multiplex PCR; TCRdb has only the in-frame clones, and not every one. The sample holds 170,000 or so clones, more than 70% seen once. With V trimmed by 7 bases and J by 7 bases, 3 bases remained unmatched. The CDR3 has 11 residues. Germline V gives CDR1 LNHDA, CDR2 SQIVND (reference sequence). This receptor was taken from a male donor in good health and CMV-seropositive. J is TRBJ2-7 and V is TRBV19, with 8 bases fitting TRBD2. Specimen: PBMCs. DNA of the CDR3: TGTGCCAGTACGGGGGGGAGAGAGCAGTACTTC. Its translation: CASTGGREQYF.